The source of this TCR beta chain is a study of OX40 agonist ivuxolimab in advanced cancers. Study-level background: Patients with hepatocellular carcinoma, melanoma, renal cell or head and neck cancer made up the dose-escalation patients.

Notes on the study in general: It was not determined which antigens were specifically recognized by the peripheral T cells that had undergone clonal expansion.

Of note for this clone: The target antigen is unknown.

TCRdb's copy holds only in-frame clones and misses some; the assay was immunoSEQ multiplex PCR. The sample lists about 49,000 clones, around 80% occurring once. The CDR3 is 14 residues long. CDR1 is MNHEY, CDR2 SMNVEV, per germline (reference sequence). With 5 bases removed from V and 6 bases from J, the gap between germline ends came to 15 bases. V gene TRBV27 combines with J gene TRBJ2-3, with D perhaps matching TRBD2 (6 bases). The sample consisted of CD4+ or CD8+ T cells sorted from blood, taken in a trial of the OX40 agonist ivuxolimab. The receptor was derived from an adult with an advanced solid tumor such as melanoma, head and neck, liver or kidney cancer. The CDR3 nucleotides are TGTGCCAGCAGTCGGGACTCGCACGGCGATACGCAGTATTTT. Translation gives CASSRDSHGDTQYF.